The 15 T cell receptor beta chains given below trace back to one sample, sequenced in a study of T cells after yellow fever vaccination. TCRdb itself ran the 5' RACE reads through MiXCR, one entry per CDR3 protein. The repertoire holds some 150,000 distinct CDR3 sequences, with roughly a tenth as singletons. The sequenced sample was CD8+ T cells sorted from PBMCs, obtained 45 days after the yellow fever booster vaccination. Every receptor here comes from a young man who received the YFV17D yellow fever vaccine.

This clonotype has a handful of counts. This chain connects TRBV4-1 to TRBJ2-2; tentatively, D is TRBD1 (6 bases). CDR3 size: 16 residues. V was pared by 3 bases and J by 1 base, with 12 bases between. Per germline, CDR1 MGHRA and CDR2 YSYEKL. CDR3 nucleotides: TGCGCCAGCAGCCATGGACCGGGACAGAACACCGGGGAGCTGTTTTTT. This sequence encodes CASSHGPGQNTGELFF.

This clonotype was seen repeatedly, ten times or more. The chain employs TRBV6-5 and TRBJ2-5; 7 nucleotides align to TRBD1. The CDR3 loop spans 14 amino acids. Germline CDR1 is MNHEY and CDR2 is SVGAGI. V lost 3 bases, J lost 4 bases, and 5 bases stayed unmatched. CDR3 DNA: TGTGCCAGCAGTTATACAGGGGAAGGAGAGACCCAGTACTTC. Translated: CASSYTGEGETQYF.

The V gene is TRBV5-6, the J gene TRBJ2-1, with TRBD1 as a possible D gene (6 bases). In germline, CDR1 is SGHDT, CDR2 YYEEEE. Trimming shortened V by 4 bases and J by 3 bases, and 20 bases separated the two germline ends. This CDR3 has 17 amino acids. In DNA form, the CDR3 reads TGTGCCAGCAGCACGAAGGTCTGGGGGCAGGACTACAATGAGCAGTTCTTC. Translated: CASSTKVWGQDYNEQFF. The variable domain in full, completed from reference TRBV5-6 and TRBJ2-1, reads DAGVTQSPTHLIKTRGQQVTLRCSPKSGHDTVSWYQQALGQGPQFIFQYYEEEERQRGNFPDRFSGHQFPNYSSELNVNALLLGDSALYLCASSTKVWGQDYNEQFFGPGTRLTVL.

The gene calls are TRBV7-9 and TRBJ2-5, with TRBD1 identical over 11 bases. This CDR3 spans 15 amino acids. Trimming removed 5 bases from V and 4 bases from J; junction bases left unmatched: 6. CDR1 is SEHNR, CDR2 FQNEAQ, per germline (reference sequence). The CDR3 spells CASSMGQGVSETQYF. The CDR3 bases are TGTGCCAGCAGCATGGGACAGGGGGTTTCAGAGACCCAGTACTTC.

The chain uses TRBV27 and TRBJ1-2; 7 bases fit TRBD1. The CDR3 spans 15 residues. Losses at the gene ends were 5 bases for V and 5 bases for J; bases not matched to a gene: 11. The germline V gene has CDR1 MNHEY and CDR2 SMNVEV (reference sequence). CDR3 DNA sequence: TGTGCCAGCAGTACACTCACGACAGGGCTATATGGCTACACCTTC. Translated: CASSTLTTGLYGYTF.

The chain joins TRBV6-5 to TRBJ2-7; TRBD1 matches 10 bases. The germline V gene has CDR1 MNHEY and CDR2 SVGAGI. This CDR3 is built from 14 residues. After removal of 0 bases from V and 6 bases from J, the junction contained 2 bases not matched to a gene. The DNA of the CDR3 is TGTGCCAGCAGTTACTCGACAGGGGGCGGCGAGCAGTACTTC. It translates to CASSYSTGGGEQYF.

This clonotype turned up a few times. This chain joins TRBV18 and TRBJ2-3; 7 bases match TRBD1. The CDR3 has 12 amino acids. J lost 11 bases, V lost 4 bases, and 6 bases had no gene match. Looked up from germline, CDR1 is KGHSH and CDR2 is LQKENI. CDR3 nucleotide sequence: TGTGCCAGCTCACAGGACAGGCTGGAGCAGTATTTT. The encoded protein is CASSQDRLEQYF.

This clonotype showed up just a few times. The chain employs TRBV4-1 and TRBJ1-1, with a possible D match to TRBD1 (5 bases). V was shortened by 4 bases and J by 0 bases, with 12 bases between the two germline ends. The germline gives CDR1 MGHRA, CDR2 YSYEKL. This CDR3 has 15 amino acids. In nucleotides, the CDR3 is TGCGCCAGCAGCCCCCCGGGACGGCTGAACACTGAAGCTTTCTTT. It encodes CASSPPGRLNTEAFF.

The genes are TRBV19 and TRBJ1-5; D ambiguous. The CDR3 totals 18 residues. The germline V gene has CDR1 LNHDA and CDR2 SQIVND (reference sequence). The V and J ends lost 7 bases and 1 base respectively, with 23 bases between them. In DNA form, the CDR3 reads TGTGCCAGTATTGATCGAATATATTCGGCCGCCAGCAATCAGCCCCAGCATTTT. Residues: CASIDRIYSAASNQPQHF.

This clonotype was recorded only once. The CDR3 nucleotides read TGTGCCAGCAGCTTTGGGGCCGGGGTTGAGCAGTTCTTC. Protein sequence: CASSFGAGVEQFF. The V gene is TRBV5-6, the J gene TRBJ2-1, with D perhaps being TRBD1 or TRBD2 (5 bases each). The CDR3 sequence is 13 residues long. The ends were cut back, 2 bases at V and 9 bases at J, with 12 bases in the middle. The V gene's germline CDR1 is SGHDT and CDR2 YYEEEE. The whole variable domain, filled in from reference TRBV5-6 and TRBJ2-1, reads DAGVTQSPTHLIKTRGQQVTLRCSPKSGHDTVSWYQQALGQGPQFIFQYYEEEERQRGNFPDRFSGHQFPNYSSELNVNALLLGDSALYLCASSFGAGVEQFFGPGTRLTVL.

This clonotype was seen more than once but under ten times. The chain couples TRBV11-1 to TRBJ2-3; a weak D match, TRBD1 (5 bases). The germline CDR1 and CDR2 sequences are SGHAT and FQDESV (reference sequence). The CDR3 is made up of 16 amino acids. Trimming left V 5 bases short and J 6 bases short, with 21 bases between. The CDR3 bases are TGTGCCAGCAGCACCTCCCGCAGGGCGGTCTTTGATACGCAGTATTTT. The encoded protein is CASSTSRRAVFDTQYF.

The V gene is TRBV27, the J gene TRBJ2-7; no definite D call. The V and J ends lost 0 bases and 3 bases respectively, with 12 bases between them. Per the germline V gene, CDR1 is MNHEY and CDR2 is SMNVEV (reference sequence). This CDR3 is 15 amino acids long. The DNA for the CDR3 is TGTGCCAGCAGTTTATCGCCCGGGTTTCTCTACGAGCAGTACTTC. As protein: CASSLSPGFLYEQYF.

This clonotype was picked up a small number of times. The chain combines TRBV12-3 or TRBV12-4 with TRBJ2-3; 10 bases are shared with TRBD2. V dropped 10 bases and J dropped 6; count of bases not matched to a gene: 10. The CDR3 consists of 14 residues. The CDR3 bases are TGTGCCACCGCCGTAGCGGGGGGACGGGATACGCAGTATTTT. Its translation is CATAVAGGRDTQYF.

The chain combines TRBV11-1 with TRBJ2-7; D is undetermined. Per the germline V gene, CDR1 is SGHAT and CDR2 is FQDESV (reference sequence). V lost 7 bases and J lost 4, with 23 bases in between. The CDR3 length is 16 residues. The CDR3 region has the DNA TGTGCCAGCACCGAACAAGGTGTTCCGCAGTCATACGAGCAGTACGTC. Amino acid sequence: CASTEQGVPQSYEQYV.

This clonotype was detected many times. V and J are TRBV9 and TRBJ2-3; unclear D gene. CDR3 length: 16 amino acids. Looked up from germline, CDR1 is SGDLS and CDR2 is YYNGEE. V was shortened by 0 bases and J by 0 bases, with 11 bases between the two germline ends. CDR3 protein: CASSVGGYSSTDTQYF. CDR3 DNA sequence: TGTGCCAGCAGCGTAGGGGGATACAGTAGCACAGATACGCAGTATTTT.